Below are 13 T cell receptor beta chains sequenced from a single sample in a study of blood T cell repertoires in COVID-19. Sequencing was performed with immunoSEQ multiplex PCR; in TCRdb, only in-frame clones are kept and a portion is missing. The data hold about 290,000 clones, with approximately 88% observed a single time. Sequenced: PBMCs or T cells enriched from blood (not recorded which). The receptors were sampled from a middle-aged woman who had recovered from COVID-19.

V and J are TRBV9 and TRBJ1-3; the match to TRBD1 covers 8 bases. The germline V gene has CDR1 SGDLS and CDR2 YYNGEE. J was trimmed by 0 bases and V by 4 bases; bases with no gene match: 6. The CDR3 consists of 16 residues. The CDR3 here is CASSFGQGTSGNTIYF. CDR3 DNA: TGTGCCAGCAGCTTTGGACAGGGAACCTCTGGAAACACCATATATTTT.

Here the CDR3 reads CAVHRFYEQYF. The CDR3 DNA reads TGTGCGGTTCACAGATTTTACGAGCAGTACTTC. The chain carries TRBV12-1 and TRBJ2-7; TRBD1, the table's D call, was not compared with the DNA. TRBV12-1 corresponds to a pseudogene. The CDR3 runs 11 residues.

The J gene is TRBJ2-5, the V gene TRBV15; TRBD2 matches at 7 bases. J was trimmed by 2 bases and V by 1 base; bases with no gene match: 4. Germline CDR1 and CDR2: LNHNV and YYDKDF (reference sequence). The CDR3 is 15 residues long. CDR3: CATSRGGSGQETQYF. The CDR3 nucleotides read TGTGCCACCAGCAGAGGCGGGAGTGGGCAAGAGACCCAGTACTTC.

This chain joins TRBV5-1 and TRBJ1-5, with 8 bases aligning to TRBD1. Germline CDR1 is SGHRS and CDR2 is YFSETQ. The trim removed 0 bases at V and 6 bases at J, leaving 2 bases unmatched. The CDR3 is made up of 14 amino acids. The CDR3 is CASSLAQGGQPQHF. CDR3 sequence (DNA): TGCGCCAGCAGCTTGGCACAGGGGGGTCAGCCCCAGCATTTT.

This clone came up a few times. V and J are TRBV5-1 and TRBJ1-1, with a tentative D call TRBD1 (5 bases). V was shortened by 3 bases and J by 3 bases, with 9 bases between the two germline ends. The CDR3 spans 13 residues. CDR1 and CDR2 from the germline V gene are SGHRS and YFSETQ. CDR3 region: CASSWGGDTEAFF. Here the CDR3 DNA reads TGCGCCAGCAGCTGGGGAGGGGACACTGAAGCTTTCTTT.

Only one count was recorded for this clone. V is TRBV5-4 and J is TRBJ2-5; 7 nucleotides align to TRBD2. This CDR3 comprises 14 residues. J lost 5 bases, V lost 4 bases, and 8 bases had no gene match. The germline gives CDR1 SGHNT, CDR2 YYREEE (reference sequence). Here the CDR3 reads CASSVRGGGETQYF. DNA of the CDR3: TGTGCCAGCAGCGTCCGCGGGGGTGGGGAGACCCAGTACTTC.

J is TRBJ1-2 and V is TRBV3-1 (or the pseudogene TRBV3-2); 10 bases are a match to TRBD1. CDR1 LGHDT and CDR2 YNNKEL come from the germline V gene (reference sequence). J lost 0 bases, V lost 4 bases, and 5 bases had no gene match. There are 16 residues in the CDR3. CDR3 coding DNA: TGTGCCAGCAGCCCCTGGGACAGGGGAGCTAACTATGGCTACACCTTC. Translating it yields CASSPWDRGANYGYTF.

The genes are TRBV29-1 and TRBJ1-2, with D possibly being TRBD1 (6 bases). CDR1 and CDR2 from the germline V gene are SQVTM and ANQGSEA. V lost 6 bases and J lost 6, with 8 bases in between. CDR3 length: 10 residues. The CDR3 nucleotides are TGCAGCGTGGGACACAATGGCTACACCTTC. Amino acid sequence: CSVGHNGYTF.

The chain joins TRBV19 to TRBJ2-2, with TRBD2 identical over 9 bases. Germline CDR1 is LNHDA and CDR2 is SQIVND (reference sequence). This CDR3 region has 14 residues. Germline trimming cut 4 bases from V and 7 bases from J; bases unmatched to any gene: 4. CDR3: CASSSGRALGELFF. The CDR3 DNA follows: TGTGCCAGTAGTAGCGGGAGGGCCCTCGGGGAGCTGTTTTTT.

The rearrangement links TRBV29-1 to TRBJ1-4, with TRBD1 identical over 10 bases. CDR3 length: 15 residues. Trimming removed 6 bases from V and 5 bases from J; junction bases left unmatched: 9. CDR1 and CDR2 from the germline V gene are SQVTM and ANQGSEA. The CDR3 coding sequence is TGCAGCGTCCGGAGGGGACAGGGGTTAAATGAAAAACTGTTTTTT. Translating gives CSVRRGQGLNEKLFF.

V usage is TRBV9 and J usage is TRBJ2-5; the match to TRBD1 covers 9 bases. Per the germline V gene, CDR1 is SGDLS and CDR2 is YYNGEE. The CDR3 length is 17 residues. The V and J ends lost 0 bases and 5 bases, in that order; junction bases with no gene match: 11. CDR3 amino acids: CASSVDGTGSIYETQYF. The CDR3 DNA is TGTGCCAGCAGCGTAGACGGGACAGGGTCAATCTACGAGACCCAGTACTTC.

The chain joins TRBV6-5 to TRBJ1-4, with 9 positions matching TRBD1. The germline gives CDR1 MNHEY, CDR2 SVGAGI. The CDR3 spans 15 residues. V lost 10 bases and J lost 4; bases outside the gene matches: 10. The CDR3 bases are TGTGCCACCTTAACAGGGGGCGTCTATAATGAAAAACTGTTTTTT. This translates into CATLTGGVYNEKLFF.

V gene TRBV27 combines with J gene TRBJ1-5; the D is unclear. The CDR3 runs to 14 residues. Germline CDR1 MNHEY, CDR2 SMNVEV (reference sequence). Trimming left V 6 bases short and J 2 bases short, with 11 bases between. This CDR3 reads CASSAGFRNQPQHF. The CDR3, as DNA: TGTGCCAGCAGCGCGGGGTTTCGCAATCAGCCCCAGCATTTT.